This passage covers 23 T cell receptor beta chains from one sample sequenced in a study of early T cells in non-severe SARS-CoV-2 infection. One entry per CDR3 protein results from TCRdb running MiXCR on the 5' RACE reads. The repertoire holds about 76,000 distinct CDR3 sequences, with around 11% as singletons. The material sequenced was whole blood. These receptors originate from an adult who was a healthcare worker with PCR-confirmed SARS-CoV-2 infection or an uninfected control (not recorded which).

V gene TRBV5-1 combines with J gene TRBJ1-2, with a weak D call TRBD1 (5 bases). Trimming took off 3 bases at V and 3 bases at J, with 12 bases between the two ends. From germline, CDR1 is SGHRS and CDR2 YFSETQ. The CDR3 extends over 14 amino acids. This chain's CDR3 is CASSYADRDYGYTF. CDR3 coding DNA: TGCGCCAGCAGCTATGCCGACAGAGACTATGGCTACACCTTC.

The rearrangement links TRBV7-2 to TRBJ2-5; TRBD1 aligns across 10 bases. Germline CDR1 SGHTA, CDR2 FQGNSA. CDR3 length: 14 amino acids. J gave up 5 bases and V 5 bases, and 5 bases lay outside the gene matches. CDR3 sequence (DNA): TGTGCCAGCAGCCCGGGACAGGGGCTGGAGACCCAGTACTTC. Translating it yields CASSPGQGLETQYF.

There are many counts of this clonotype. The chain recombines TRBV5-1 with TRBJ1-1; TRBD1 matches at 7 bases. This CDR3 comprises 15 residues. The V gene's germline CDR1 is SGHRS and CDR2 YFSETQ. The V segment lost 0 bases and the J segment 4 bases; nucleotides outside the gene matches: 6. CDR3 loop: CASSLGQGSTTEAFF. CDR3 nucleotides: TGCGCCAGCAGCTTGGGACAGGGTAGTACCACTGAAGCTTTCTTT.

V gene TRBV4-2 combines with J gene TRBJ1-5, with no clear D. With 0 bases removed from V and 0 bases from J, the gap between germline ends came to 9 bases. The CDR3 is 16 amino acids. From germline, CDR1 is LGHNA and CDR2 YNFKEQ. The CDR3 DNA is TGTGCCAGCAGCCAAGATATTGGCAATAGCAATCAGCCCCAGCATTTT. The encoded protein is CASSQDIGNSNQPQHF.

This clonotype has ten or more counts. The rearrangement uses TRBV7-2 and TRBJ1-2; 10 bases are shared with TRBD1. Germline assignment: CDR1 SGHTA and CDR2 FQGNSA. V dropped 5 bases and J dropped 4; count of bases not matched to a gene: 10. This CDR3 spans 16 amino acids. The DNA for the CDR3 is TGTGCCAGCAGCCCAGACAGGGGGCTTCTAAGCTATGGCTACACCTTC. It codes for CASSPDRGLLSYGYTF. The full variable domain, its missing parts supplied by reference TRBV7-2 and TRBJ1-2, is GAGVSQSPSNKVTEKGKDVELRCDPISGHTALYWYRQSLGQGLEFLIYFQGNSAPDKSGLPSDRFSAERTGGSVSTLTIQRTQQEDSAVYLCASSPDRGLLSYGYTFGSGTRLTVV.

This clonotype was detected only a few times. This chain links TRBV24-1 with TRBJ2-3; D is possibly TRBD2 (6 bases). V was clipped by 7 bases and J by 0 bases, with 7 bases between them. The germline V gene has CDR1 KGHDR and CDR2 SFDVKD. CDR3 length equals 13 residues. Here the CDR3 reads CATSGGSTDTQYF. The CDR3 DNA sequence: TGTGCCACCAGCGGGGGTAGCACAGATACGCAGTATTTT.

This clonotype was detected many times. CDR3 coding DNA: TGTGCCAGCAGCTTTGTCCGTGAAAAACTGTTTTTT. It yields the protein CASSFVREKLFF. The chain is built from TRBV7-9 and TRBJ1-4; D unresolved. CDR1 and CDR2 (germline): SEHNR, FQNEAQ (reference sequence). Trimming left V 3 bases short and J 7 bases short, with 6 bases between. This CDR3 contains 12 residues.

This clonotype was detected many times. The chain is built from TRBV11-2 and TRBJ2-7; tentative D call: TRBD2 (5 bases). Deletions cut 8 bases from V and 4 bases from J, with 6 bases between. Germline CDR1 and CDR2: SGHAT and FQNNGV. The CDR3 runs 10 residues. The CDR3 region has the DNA TGTGCCAGCGGAGGATACGAGCAGTACTTC. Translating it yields CASGGYEQYF.

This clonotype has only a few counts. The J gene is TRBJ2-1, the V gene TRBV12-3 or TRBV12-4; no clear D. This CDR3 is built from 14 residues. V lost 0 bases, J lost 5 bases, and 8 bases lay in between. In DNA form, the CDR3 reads TGTGCCAGCAGTTTAGCGCTAGGGAACAATGAGCAGTTCTTC. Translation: CASSLALGNNEQFF.

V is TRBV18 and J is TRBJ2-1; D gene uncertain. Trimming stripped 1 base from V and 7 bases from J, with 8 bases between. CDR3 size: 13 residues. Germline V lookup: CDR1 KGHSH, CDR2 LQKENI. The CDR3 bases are TGTGCCAGCTCACCACAACCCCAGAATGAGCAGTTCTTC. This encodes CASSPQPQNEQFF.

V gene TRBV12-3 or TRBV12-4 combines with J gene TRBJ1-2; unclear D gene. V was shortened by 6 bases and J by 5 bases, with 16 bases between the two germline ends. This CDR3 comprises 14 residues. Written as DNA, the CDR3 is TGTGCCAGCAGAATCACTGCAGGCGATTATGGCTACACCTTC. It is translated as CASRITAGDYGYTF.

The CDR3 nucleotides read TGTGCCAGCATTCAGAGTGGTTCAGATACGCAGTATTTT. Translated: CASIQSGSDTQYF. The V call is TRBV6-5, the J call TRBJ2-3; no clear D. Trimming pared 7 bases from V and 4 bases from J, leaving 12 bases between. This CDR3 spans 13 amino acids. The V gene's germline CDR1 is MNHEY and CDR2 SVGAGI.

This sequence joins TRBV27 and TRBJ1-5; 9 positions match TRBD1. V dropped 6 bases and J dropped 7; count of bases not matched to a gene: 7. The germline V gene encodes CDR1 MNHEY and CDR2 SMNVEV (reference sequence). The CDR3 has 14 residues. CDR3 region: CASRWGQGTQPQHF. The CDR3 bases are TGTGCCAGCAGATGGGGACAGGGTACGCAGCCCCAGCATTTT.

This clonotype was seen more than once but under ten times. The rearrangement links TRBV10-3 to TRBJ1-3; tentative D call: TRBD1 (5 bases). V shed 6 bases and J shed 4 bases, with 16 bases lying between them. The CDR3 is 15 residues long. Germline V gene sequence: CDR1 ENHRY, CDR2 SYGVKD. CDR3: CAISAGPQGGNTIYF. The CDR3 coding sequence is TGTGCCATCAGCGCGGGACCCCAGGGAGGAAACACCATATATTTT.

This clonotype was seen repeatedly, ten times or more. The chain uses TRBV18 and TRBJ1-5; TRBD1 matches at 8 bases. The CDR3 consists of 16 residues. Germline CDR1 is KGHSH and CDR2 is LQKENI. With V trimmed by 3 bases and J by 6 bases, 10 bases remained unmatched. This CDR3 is CASSPRKQGAVQPQHF. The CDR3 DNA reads TGTGCCAGCTCACCCAGGAAGCAGGGGGCGGTTCAGCCCCAGCATTTT.

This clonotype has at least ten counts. CDR3 protein: CSARPLGSYGYTF. The CDR3 nucleotides are TGCAGTGCTAGACCTCTGGGGTCCTATGGCTACACCTTC. V usage is TRBV20-1 and J usage is TRBJ1-2, with unresolved D. CDR1 and CDR2 from the germline V gene are DFQATT and SNEGSKA (reference sequence). Trimming left V 2 bases short and J 4 bases short, with 11 bases between. This CDR3 is built from 13 residues.

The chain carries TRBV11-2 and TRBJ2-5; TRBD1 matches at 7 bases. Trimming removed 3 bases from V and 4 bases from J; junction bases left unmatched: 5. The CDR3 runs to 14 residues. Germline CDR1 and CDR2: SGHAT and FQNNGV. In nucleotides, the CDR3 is TGTGCCAGCAGCTTCGGGACAGTTCGAGAGACCCAGTACTTC. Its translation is CASSFGTVRETQYF. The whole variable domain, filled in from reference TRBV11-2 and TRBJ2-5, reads EAGVAQSPRYKIIEKRQSVAFWCNPISGHATLYWYQQILGQGPKLLIQFQNNGVVDDSQLPKDRFSAERLKGVDSTLKIQPAKLEDSAVYLCASSFGTVRETQYFGPGTRLLVL.

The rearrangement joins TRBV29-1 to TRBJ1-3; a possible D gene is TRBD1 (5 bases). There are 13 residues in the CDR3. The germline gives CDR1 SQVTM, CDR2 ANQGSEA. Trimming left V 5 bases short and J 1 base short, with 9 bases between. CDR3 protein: CSVSRQSGNTIYF. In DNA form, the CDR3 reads TGCAGCGTTTCCCGACAGTCTGGAAACACCATATATTTT.

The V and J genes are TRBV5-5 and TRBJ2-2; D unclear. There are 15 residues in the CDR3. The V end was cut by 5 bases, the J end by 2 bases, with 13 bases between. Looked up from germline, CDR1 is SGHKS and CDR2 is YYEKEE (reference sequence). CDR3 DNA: TGTGCCAGCAGTAGGTCAGCCGTAAACACCGGGGAGCTGTTTTTT. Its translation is CASSRSAVNTGELFF.

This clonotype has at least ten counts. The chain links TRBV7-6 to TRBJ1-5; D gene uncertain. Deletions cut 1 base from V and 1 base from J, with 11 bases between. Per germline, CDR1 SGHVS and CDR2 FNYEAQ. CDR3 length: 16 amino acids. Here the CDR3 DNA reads TGTGCCAGCAGCTTAGGGGGAGTTATGAGCAATCAGCCCCAGCATTTT. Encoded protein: CASSLGGVMSNQPQHF. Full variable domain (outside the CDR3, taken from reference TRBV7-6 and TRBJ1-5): GAGVSQSPRYKVTKRGQDVALRCDPISGHVSLYWYRQALGQGPEFLTYFNYEAQQDKSGLPNDRFSAERPEGSISTLTIQRTEQRDSAMYRCASSLGGVMSNQPQHFGDGTRLSIL.

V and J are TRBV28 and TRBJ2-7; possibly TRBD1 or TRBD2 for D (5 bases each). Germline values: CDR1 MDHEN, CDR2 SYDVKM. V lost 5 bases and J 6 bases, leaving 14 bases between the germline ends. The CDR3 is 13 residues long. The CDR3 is CASSPGAAFEQYF. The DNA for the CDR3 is TGTGCCAGCAGTCCCGGGGCCGCCTTCGAGCAGTACTTC.

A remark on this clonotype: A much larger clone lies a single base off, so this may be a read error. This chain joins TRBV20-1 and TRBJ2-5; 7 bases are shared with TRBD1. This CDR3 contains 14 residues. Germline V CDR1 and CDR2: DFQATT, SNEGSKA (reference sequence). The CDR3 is CSARDNRGLEIQYF. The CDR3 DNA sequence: TGCAGTGCTAGAGATAACAGGGGTTTAGAGATCCAGTACTTC.

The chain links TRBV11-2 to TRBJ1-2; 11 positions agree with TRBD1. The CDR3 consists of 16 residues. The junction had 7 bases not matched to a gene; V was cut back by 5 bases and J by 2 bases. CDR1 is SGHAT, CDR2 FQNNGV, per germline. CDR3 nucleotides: TGTGCCAGCAGCCGTACCGGGACAGGGGGGAACTATGGCTACACCTTC. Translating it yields CASSRTGTGGNYGYTF.